The subject of this entry is one TCR beta chain. One junction end does not reproduce the germline sequence, and a read error may be involved. These data are taken from a study of glioma-infiltrating T cells. Amplification of TCR alpha and beta CDR3 regions from RNA used iRepertoire nested multiplex PCR. One entry per CDR3 protein, called by TCRdb with MiXCR from the multiplex PCR reads. The data hold approximately 400,000 distinct CDR3 sequences, with 35% to 45% observed a single time. Sequencing was carried out using glioma tissue, nonneoplastic brain tissue, or PBMCs (not recorded which). This sequence was found in a human donor with low-grade glioma or glioblastoma, undergoing nonglioma brain surgery, or in good health (not recorded which).

The CDR3 nucleotides read TGTGCCAGCAGAAATCGCAGGGCTAGCGGACGGGTACCCTACGAGCAGCACTTC. Amino acids: CASRNRRASGRVPYEQHF. The chain uses TRBV6-5 and TRBJ2-7, with 7 bases lining up with TRBD2. Germline CDR1 is MNHEY and CDR2 is SVGAGI. There are 18 residues in the CDR3.